These T cell receptor beta chains were read from a single sample in a study of beta chain features in type 1 diabetes. Generated by immunoSEQ multiplex PCR, the TCRdb table keeps only in-frame clones and is missing some. The sample has 40,000 to 60,000 clones; 55% to 70% are singletons. The material sequenced was stem cell memory CD4+ T cells from blood. Every receptor here comes from a woman in her twenties or thirties with type 1 diabetes. CDR3s include the opening cysteine and the closing phenylalanine or tryptophan. The D gene is left open where the match is weak. Part of the rows lack a size; the others show once, few, many or a class for expanded clones.

D	size	length	V	J	CDR3	DNA
TRBD2	few	17	TRBV30	TRBJ2-1	CAWSAVGLAGNYNEQFF	TGTGCCTGGAGTGCAGTAGGACTAGCGGGAAACTACAATGAGCAGTTCTTC
-	few	15	TRBV25-1	TRBJ2-2	CASSESTRNTGELFF	TGTGCCAGCAGTGAATCGACTCGAAACACCGGGGAGCTGTTTTTT
-	-	11	TRBV20-1	TRBJ2-1	CSASRGNEQFF	TGCAGTGCTAGCCGGGGCAATGAGCAGTTCTTC
-	-	13	TRBV28	TRBJ1-2	CASSQQLNYGYTF	TGTGCCAGCAGTCAACAGCTAAACTATGGCTACACCTTC
-	-	14	TRBV5-1	TRBJ1-1	CASSPGGADTEAFF	TGCGCCAGCAGCCCGGGGGGCGCGGACACTGAAGCTTTCTTT
TRBD1	-	16	TRBV6-1	TRBJ2-3	CASSEDRGLGTDTQYF	TGTGCCAGCAGTGAGGACAGGGGGCTTGGCACAGATACGCAGTATTTT
TRBD2	-	15	TRBV7-3	TRBJ2-1	CASSLAGGPRDEQFF	TGTGCCAGCAGCTTAGCGGGAGGGCCAAGGGATGAGCAGTTCTTC
-	-	12	TRBV28	TRBJ2-7	CASSPPGYEQYF	TGTGCCAGCAGTCCCCCCGGGTACGAGCAGTACTTC
TRBD1	-	14	TRBV5-1	TRBJ2-1	CASTGQEPYNEQFF	TGCGCCAGCACGGGACAGGAGCCCTACAATGAGCAGTTCTTC
TRBD1	-	15	TRBV5-1	TRBJ1-1	CASSSVGQGRTEAFF	TGCGCCAGCAGCTCGGTGGGACAGGGAAGAACTGAAGCTTTCTTT
-	-	15	TRBV7-2	TRBJ2-7	CASSLSTGSSYEQYF	TGTGCCAGCAGCTTAAGCACGGGTAGCTCCTACGAGCAGTACTTC
-	few	15	TRBV29-1	TRBJ2-7	CSVEGRGLPSNEQYF	TGCAGCGTTGAAGGCCGGGGACTTCCTTCGAACGAGCAGTACTTC
-	-	13	TRBV9	TRBJ2-2	CASSLSNTGELFF	TGTGCCAGCAGCCTCTCGAACACCGGGGAGCTGTTTTTT
TRBD2	few	15	TRBV11-1	TRBJ2-3	CASSIGLAGWDTQYF	TGTGCCAGCAGCATCGGACTAGCGGGATGGGATACGCAGTATTTT
TRBD1	-	15	TRBV11-2	TRBJ2-2	CASSPQGAGTGELFF	TGTGCCAGCAGTCCACAGGGGGCAGGGACCGGGGAGCTGTTTTTT
TRBD2	-	13	TRBV7-9	TRBJ2-7	CASSLLAGYEQYF	TGTGCCAGCAGCTTACTAGCGGGGTACGAGCAGTACTTC
-	-	12	TRBV14	TRBJ2-7	CASVPGSYEQYF	TGTGCCAGCGTCCCAGGTTCCTACGAGCAGTACTTC
-	-	15	TRBV11-2	TRBJ2-1	CASSLAGETYNEQFF	TGTGCCAGCAGCTTAGCGGGGGAAACCTACAATGAGCAGTTCTTC
-	-	15	TRBV2	TRBJ2-1	CASIYLGSSYNEQFF	TGTGCCAGCATCTACCTGGGGAGCTCCTACAATGAGCAGTTCTTC
-	-	13	TRBV28	TRBJ1-1	CASSLAGNTEAFF	TGTGCCAGCAGTTTGGCGGGGAACACTGAAGCTTTCTTT
TRBD1	-	16	TRBV11-3	TRBJ2-5	CASSPGQEKYQETQYF	TGTGCCAGCAGCCCGGGACAGGAGAAGTACCAAGAGACCCAGTACTTC
TRBD2	-	15	TRBV5-1	TRBJ2-7	CASSRSGRGIYEQYF	TGCGCCAGCAGCAGAAGCGGGAGGGGTATCTACGAGCAGTACTTC
-	-	13	TRBV18	TRBJ2-7	CASSPATGYEQYF	TGTGCCAGCTCACCCGCGACAGGCTACGAGCAGTACTTC
TRBD2	-	16	TRBV18	TRBJ2-1	CASSPRLAGSDGEQFF	TGTGCCAGCTCACCCAGACTAGCGGGAAGTGACGGTGAGCAGTTCTTC
TRBD1	-	16	TRBV9	TRBJ2-3	CASSAGGHLSTDTQYF	TGTGCCAGCAGCGCAGGGGGACATCTTAGCACAGATACGCAGTATTTT
TRBD1	once	16	TRBV30	TRBJ2-3	CAWSYGQGRSTDTQYF	TGTGCCTGGAGCTATGGACAGGGGCGAAGCACAGATACGCAGTATTTT
-	-	15	TRBV7-3	TRBJ2-1	CASSQSANSYNEQFF	TGTGCCAGCAGCCAGAGCGCCAACTCCTACAATGAGCAGTTCTTC
-	-	13	TRBV7-9	TRBJ2-7	CASSFNTVYEQYF	TGTGCCAGCAGCTTCAATACAGTCTACGAGCAGTACTTC